This T cell receptor beta chain was captured by sequencing in a study of T-cell reconstitution after alpha-beta-depleted transplantation in children (dated by TCRdb to the mid-2010s). About the investigation overall: Using TCR repertoire profiling, the study quantitatively followed how T-cell immune reconstitution unfolded in children after TCRalphabeta/CD19-depleted allogeneic hematopoietic cell transplantation.

The intended sense of this specimen's treatment or condition label: allogeneic hematopoietic cell transplantation with graft depleted of TCRalphabeta T cells and CD19 B cells. Transplant recipients were children who received TCRalphabeta/CD19-depleted allogeneic hematopoietic cell grafts. The paper as a whole reports these results and caveats: Over the following months the frequencies of hyperexpanded clones went down, and after one year T-cell counts and TCRbeta diversity were mostly credited to newly produced T cells. The apparently early recovery of alphabetaT-cell counts about two months after transplant reportedly depended on only several hundred rapidly expanded clones that came from non-depleted graft cells. In some patients, high TCRbeta diversity at day 60 was attributed to recipient T cells and intrathymic progenitors that had survived conditioning.

The CDR3 covers 13 residues, taking in both the cysteine and the phenylalanine. CDR3 DNA only is kept here, 39 bases in frame from base 1. CDR1 and CDR2 (SGHRS, YFSETQ) derive from the germline V gene. Trimming removed 5 bases from V and 3 bases from J, leaving 9 bases between the germline ends. The receptor library was made with PCR. Instrument used: Illumina HiSeq 2500. To normalize quantification of the TCRbeta repertoire, the TCR libraries were built with molecular barcoding that relied on unique molecular identifiers. TCRdb reprocessed the public reads (quality trimming at Q25 with fastp, clone calling with MiXCR) and kept in-frame beta chains. Each CDR3 protein gets just one entry, which takes the most common genes and DNA from the rows behind it. For this sample the table gives approximately 650,000 distinct CDR3 sequences, of which less than 15% were detected only once. The ten top clones hold 0.79% of the sample.

Ten or more counts support this clonotype. It lacks a known antigen. Base qualities were left out, and no much larger clone turns up one base away. The sequencing here drew on PBMCs, taken before TCRalphabeta/CD19-depleted stem cell transplant. This clonotype originated in a girl aged 2 to 10 with congenital amegakaryocytic thrombocytopenia, due to receive a stem cell transplant. The chain couples TRBV5-1 to TRBJ1-5; perhaps TRBD1 is the D gene, with 6 bases matching. The CDR3 reads CASRRGDNQPQHF. The DNA is TGCGCCAGCAGAAGGGGGGACAATCAGCCCCAGCATTTT.